This TCR beta chain was identified during a study of TIL therapy for anti-PD-1-resistant metastatic lung cancer (dated by TCRdb to the early 2020s). For the wider study: Before any PD-1/PD-L1 blockade was given, tumors were harvested, nivolumab was then administered, and patients who progressed went on to receive lymphodepletion, an infusion of expanded TIL, and IL-2. A median age of 54 years (range about 35-85) and a median tumor PD-L1 proportion score of 6% were recorded among enrolled patients. The cohort was composed predominantly of lung adenocarcinoma, with a few EGFR-mutant and two ALK-rearranged tumors included, and half of patients were identified as current or former smokers. Across the cohort, whole-exome sequencing showed a median non-synonymous tumor mutation burden of roughly 1.5 mutations per megabase. Clonotypes were tracked across tumor, expanded TIL product and serial blood samples by T cell receptor beta sequencing of tumor and peripheral blood. Overall study outcomes, separate from this receptor: The cohort was highly selected, including more treatment-naive, never-smoker and oncogene-addicted patients than is typical, which limits generalizability. The baseline peripheral repertoire was partially replaced by infused TIL clonotypes, which then decayed over months, and no apparent association between persistence and response was found. The study protocol defined all tumor marker inferences as exploratory.

This clone turned up a few times. The antigen it binds to is not known. There are no base qualities to consult, and no much larger clone falls within one base. TCR beta CDR3 regions were amplified from genomic DNA with the immunoSEQ v3 hsTCRB kit using bias-controlled multiplex PCR. TCR libraries were sequenced on an Illumina NextSeq 500 to 2 million to 2.5 million read pairs for survey level or roughly 4.5-6 million for deep level. Turning to the authors' computational methods: V, D and J genes were assigned, non-productive sequences were removed, and clonality was reported by immunoSEQ Analyzer software. Repertoires were compared using productive Simpson clonality and Morisita overlap index of productive TRB rearrangements between infused TIL and blood. The absolute count of a clonotype in blood was estimated by multiplying the lymphocyte count by the CD3+ fraction and by the productive frequency of the clone. TCRdb provides this immuneACCESS table in a form limited to in-frame rearrangements. Some clones are lacking; in checked studies, under half of them reflect an unresolved V gene, and why the rest are absent is not known. V, J and clone size are taken as reported in that table, and D and trimming were inferred from the DNA itself. Counted in this sample were tens of thousands of clones; less than 85% of them appeared once. Of the sample, 4.5% to 6% falls within the top ten clones.

V loses 1 base of germline sequence and J loses 0 bases, and the interval between the two ends is 4 bases. The germline V gene sets CDR1 to SGHTA and CDR2 to FQGNSA. Taken from cysteine to phenylalanine, the CDR3 has 14 residues. CDR3 DNA only is kept here, 42 bases in frame from base 1. The meaning of the sample's time point label: pre-treatment sample, taken before nivolumab and TIL therapy. Adults with stage 4 NSCLC were enrolled from late 2017 to January 2020 in a dual-center phase I trial. Samples were obtained from a single-arm, open-label phase I trial in which tumor-infiltrating lymphocyte therapy with nivolumab was evaluated in advanced non-small cell lung cancer. Blood mononuclear cells from EDTA tubes were isolated by Ficoll gradient, snap-frozen as pellets, and DNA was extracted with a Qiagen mini-prep kit.

Sequencing was performed on blood, taken at baseline. This receptor was obtained from a person aged 25-85 years with non-small cell lung cancer. The chain joins TRBV7-2 to TRBJ1-3, with no confidently assigned D gene. CDR3 region: CASSLGNSGNTIYF. The nucleotide sequence is TGTGCCAGCAGCTTAGGGAACTCTGGAAACACCATATATTTT.